What follows describes a single TCR beta chain. The authors' processing: Scientists estimated how many nucleated cells there were by amplifying reference gene primers. The data were produced by immunoSEQ multiplex PCR, yet TCRdb's version contains in-frame clones alone and is incomplete. V and J calls and clone size are given by that table; D and trimming were obtained from the DNA. The table lists 200,000 or so clones, 85% to 90% of them singletons, with approximately 2.6% in the top ten. V gave up 3 bases and J gave up 1 base, with 6 bases separating them. Germline assignment: CDR1 KGHSH and CDR2 LQKENI. The CDR3 loop spans 13 amino acids. This entry belongs to a study of blood T cell repertoires in COVID-19.

The sequencing sample was made of peripheral blood. This clonotype was sampled from a woman aged 55-70 years with acute or convalescent COVID-19. The gene calls are TRBV18 and TRBJ2-5, with D possibly TRBD2 on 5 matching bases. The CDR3 here is CASSPGIQETQYF. The CDR3 region has the DNA TGTGCCAGCTCACCCGGGATCCAAGAGACCCAGTACTTC.